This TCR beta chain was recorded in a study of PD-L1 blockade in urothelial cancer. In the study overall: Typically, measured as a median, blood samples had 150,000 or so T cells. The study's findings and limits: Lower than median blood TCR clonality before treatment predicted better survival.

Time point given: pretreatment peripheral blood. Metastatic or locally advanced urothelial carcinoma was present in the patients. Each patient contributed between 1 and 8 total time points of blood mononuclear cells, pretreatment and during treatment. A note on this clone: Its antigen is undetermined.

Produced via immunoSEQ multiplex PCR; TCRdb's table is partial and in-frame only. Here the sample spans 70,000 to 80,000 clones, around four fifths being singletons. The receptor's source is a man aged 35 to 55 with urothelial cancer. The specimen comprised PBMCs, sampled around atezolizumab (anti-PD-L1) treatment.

The CDR3 DNA is TGTGCCAGCAGCCCCGGCGCGCAGGGGTATAGCAATCAGCCCCAGCATTTT. It encodes CASSPGAQGYSNQPQHF. The chain is built from TRBV7-9 and TRBJ1-5; perhaps TRBD1 as D (6 bases). The CDR3 covers 17 residues. Germline V CDR1 and CDR2: SEHNR, FQNEAQ (reference sequence). The ends were cut back, 5 bases at V and 0 bases at J, with 17 bases in the middle.